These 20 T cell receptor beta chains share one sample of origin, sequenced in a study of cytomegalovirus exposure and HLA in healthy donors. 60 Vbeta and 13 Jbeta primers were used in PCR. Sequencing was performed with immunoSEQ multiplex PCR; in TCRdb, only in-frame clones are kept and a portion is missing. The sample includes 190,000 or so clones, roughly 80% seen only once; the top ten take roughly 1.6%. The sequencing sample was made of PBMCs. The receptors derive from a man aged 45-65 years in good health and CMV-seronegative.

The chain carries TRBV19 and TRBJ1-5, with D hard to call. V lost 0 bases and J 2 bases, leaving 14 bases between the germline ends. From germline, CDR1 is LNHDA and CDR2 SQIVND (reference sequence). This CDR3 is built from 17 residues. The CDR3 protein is CASSIDPVAWGNQPQHF. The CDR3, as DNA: TGTGCCAGTAGTATAGATCCTGTAGCCTGGGGCAATCAGCCCCAGCATTTT.

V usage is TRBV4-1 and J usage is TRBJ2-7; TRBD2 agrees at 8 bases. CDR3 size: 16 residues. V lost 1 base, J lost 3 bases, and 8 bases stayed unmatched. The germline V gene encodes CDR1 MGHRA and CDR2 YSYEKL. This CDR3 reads CASSQAESGRVYEQYF. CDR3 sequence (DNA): TGCGCCAGCAGCCAAGCTGAGAGCGGGAGAGTCTACGAGCAGTACTTC.

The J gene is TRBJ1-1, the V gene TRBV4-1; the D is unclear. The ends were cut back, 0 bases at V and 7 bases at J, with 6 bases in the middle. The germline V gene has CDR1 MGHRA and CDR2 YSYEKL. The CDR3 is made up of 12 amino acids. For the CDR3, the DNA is TGCGCCAGCAGCCAAGAAATCGGTGAAGCTTTCTTT. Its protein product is CASSQEIGEAFF.

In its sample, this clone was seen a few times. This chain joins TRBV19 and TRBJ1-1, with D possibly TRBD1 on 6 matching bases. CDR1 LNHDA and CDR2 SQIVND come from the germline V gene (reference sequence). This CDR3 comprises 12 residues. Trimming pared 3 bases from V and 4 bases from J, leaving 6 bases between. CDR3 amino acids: CASSMTGTEAFF. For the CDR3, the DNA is TGTGCCAGTAGTATGACAGGCACTGAAGCTTTCTTT.

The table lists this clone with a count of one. CDR3 nucleotides: TGCGCCAGCAGCTTGCGGGATTACTTCACAGATACGCAGTATTTT. It codes for CASSLRDYFTDTQYF. The chain is built from TRBV5-1 and TRBJ2-3; perhaps TRBD2 as D (5 bases). The ends were cut back, 1 base at V and 2 bases at J, with 11 bases in the middle. This CDR3 has 15 amino acids. CDR1 is SGHRS, CDR2 YFSETQ, per germline.

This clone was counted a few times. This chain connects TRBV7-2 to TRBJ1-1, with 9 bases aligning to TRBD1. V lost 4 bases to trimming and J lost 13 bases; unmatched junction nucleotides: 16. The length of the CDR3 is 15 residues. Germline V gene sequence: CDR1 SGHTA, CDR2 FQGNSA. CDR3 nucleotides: TGTGCCAGCAGCTCCGATCGATCCGAGACAGGGGGAGGTTTCTTT. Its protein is CASSSDRSETGGGFF. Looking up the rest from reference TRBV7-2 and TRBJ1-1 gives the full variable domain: GAGVSQSPSNKVTEKGKDVELRCDPISGHTALYWYRQSLGQGLEFLIYFQGNSAPDKSGLPSDRFSAERTGGSVSTLTIQRTQQEDSAVYLCASSSDRSETGGGFFGQGTRLTVV.

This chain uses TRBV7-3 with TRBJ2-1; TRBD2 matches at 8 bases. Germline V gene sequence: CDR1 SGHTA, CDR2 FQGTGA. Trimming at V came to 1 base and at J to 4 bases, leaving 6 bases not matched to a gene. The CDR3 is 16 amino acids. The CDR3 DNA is TGTGCCAGCAGCTTAATGTTAGCGGGAAAATACAATGAGCAGTTCTTC. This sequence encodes CASSLMLAGKYNEQFF. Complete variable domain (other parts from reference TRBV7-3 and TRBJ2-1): GAGVSQTPSNKVTEKGKYVELRCDPISGHTALYWYRQSLGQGPEFLIYFQGTGAADDSGLPNDRFFAVRPEGSVSTLKIQRTERGDSAVYLCASSLMLAGKYNEQFFGPGTRLTVL.

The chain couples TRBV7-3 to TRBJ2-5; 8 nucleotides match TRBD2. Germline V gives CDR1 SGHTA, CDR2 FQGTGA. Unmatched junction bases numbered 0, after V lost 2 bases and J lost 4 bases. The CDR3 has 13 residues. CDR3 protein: CASSLLAGETQYF. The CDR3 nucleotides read TGTGCCAGCAGCTTACTAGCGGGAGAGACCCAGTACTTC.

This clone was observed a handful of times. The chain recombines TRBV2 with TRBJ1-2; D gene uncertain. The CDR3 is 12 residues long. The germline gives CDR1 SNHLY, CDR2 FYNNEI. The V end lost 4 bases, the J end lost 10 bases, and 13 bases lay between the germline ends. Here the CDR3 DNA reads TGTGCCAGCAGTGTTTACGGAGCGGACTACACCTTC. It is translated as CASSVYGADYTF.

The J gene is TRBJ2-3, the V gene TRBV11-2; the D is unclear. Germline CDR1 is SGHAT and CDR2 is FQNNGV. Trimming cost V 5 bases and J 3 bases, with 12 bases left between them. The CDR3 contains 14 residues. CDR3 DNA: TGTGCCAGCAGCAAGCGCCCATTTACAGATACGCAGTATTTT. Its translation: CASSKRPFTDTQYF.

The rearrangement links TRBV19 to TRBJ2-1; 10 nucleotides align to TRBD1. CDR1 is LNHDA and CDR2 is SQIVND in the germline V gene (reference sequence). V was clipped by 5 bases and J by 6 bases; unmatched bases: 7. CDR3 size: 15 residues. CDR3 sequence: CASSGRTGGINEQFF. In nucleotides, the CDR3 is TGTGCCAGTAGTGGACGGACAGGGGGGATCAATGAGCAGTTCTTC. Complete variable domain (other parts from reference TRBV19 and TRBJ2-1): DGGITQSPKYLFRKEGQNVTLSCEQNLNHDAMYWYRQDPGQGLRLIYYSQIVNDFQKGDIAEGYSVSREKKESFPLTVTSAQKNPTAFYLCASSGRTGGINEQFFGPGTRLTVL.

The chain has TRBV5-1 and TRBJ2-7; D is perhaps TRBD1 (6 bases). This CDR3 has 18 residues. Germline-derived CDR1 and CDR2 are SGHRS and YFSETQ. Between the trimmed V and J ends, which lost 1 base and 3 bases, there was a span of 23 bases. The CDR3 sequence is CASSLTGIGSRRSYEQYF. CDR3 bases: TGCGCCAGCAGCTTGACAGGGATAGGTTCGCGTCGTAGCTACGAGCAGTACTTC.

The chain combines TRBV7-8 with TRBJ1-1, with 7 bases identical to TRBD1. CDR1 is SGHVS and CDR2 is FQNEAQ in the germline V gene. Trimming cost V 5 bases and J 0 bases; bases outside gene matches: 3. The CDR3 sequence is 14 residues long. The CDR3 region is CASSGQGVNTEAFF. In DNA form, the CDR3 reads TGTGCCAGCAGCGGGCAGGGGGTGAACACTGAAGCTTTCTTT.

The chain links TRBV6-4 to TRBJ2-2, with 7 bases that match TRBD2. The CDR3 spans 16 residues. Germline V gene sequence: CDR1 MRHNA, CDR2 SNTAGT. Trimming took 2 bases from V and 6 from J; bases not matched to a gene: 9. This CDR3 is CASSDRTRAGPGELFF. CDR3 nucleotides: TGTGCCAGCAGTGACCGCACCCGAGCGGGACCCGGGGAGCTGTTTTTT.

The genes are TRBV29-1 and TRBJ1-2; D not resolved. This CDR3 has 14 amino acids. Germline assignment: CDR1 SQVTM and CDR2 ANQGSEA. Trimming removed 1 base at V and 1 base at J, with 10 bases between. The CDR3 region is CSVEVSQLNYGYTF. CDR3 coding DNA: TGCAGCGTTGAAGTTAGCCAGCTTAACTATGGCTACACCTTC.

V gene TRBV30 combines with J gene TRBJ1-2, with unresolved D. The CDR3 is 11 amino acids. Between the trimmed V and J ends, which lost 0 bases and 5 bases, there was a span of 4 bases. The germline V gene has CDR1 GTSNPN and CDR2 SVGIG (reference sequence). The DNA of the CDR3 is TGTGCCTGGAGTGTACGGTATGGCTACACCTTC. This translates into CAWSVRYGYTF.

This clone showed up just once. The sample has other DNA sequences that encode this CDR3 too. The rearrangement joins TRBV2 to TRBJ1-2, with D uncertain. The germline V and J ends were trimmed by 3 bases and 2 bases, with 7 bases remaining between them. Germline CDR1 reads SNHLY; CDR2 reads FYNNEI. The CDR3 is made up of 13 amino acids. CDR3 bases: TGTGCCAGCAGTGAGGAGGGAAACTATGGCTACACCTTC. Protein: CASSEEGNYGYTF.

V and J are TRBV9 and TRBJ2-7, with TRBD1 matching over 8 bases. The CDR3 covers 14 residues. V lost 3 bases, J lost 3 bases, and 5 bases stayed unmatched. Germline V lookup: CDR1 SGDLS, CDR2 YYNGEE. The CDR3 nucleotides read TGTGCCAGCAGCGGGGCCAGGGGGCACTACGAGCAGTACTTC. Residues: CASSGARGHYEQYF.

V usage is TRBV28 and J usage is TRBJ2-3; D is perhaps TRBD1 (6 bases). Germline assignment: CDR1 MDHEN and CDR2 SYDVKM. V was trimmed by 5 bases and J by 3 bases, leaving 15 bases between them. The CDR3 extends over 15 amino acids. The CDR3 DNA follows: TGTGCCAGCAGTCCGCCAAGGGGGTCAACAGATACGCAGTATTTT. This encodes CASSPPRGSTDTQYF.

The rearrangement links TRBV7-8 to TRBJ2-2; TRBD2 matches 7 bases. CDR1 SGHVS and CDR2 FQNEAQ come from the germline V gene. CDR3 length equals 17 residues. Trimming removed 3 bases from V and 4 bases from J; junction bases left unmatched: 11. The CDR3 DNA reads TGTGCCAGCAGCTTCTCTCCAGCGGGGTGGACCACCGGGGAGCTGTTTTTT. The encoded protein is CASSFSPAGWTTGELFF. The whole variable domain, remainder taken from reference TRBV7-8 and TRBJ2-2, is GAGVSQSPRYKVAKRGQDVALRCDPISGHVSLFWYQQALGQGPEFLTYFQNEAQLDKSGLPSDRFFAERPEGSVSTLKIQRTQQEDSAVYLCASSFSPAGWTTGELFFGEGSRLTVL.